This T cell receptor (beta chain) appears in the sequencing data of a study of OX40 agonist ivuxolimab in advanced cancers. In the study overall: Every patient in dose escalation had hepatocellular carcinoma, melanoma, renal cell or head and neck cancer. Three patients, one with hepatocellular carcinoma and two with cutaneous melanoma, responded partially.

Libraries were prepared by immunoSEQ multiplex PCR; TCRdb keeps only in-frame clonotypes and omits some of them. Among 56,000 or so clones listed, roughly four fifths were seen once. Trimming removed 4 bases from V and 5 bases from J; junction bases left unmatched: 8. Looked up from germline, CDR1 is SGHAT and CDR2 is FQNNGV. The CDR3 loop spans 15 amino acids. Details on this clone: Its target is not known.

People who had autoimmune disease history or systemic immunosuppression were excluded. Study results and limitations: On average, CD8+ T cells had more expanded clones than CD4+.

The rearrangement links TRBV11-2 to TRBJ1-3; 7 bases fit TRBD1. This material consisted of CD4+ or CD8+ T cells sorted from blood, taken in a trial of the OX40 agonist ivuxolimab. The sequence was collected from an adult with an advanced solid tumor such as melanoma, head and neck, liver or kidney cancer. In nucleotides, the CDR3 is TGTGCCAGCAGCTCCACCGGACAGGTGCGAAACACCATATATTTT. This codes for CASSSTGQVRNTIYF.